This is a list of T cell receptor beta chains from one sample in a study of cytomegalovirus exposure and HLA in healthy donors. Sequenced by immunoSEQ multiplex PCR; TCRdb stores in-frame clones only, minus some. Of 120,000 to 150,000 clones in the sample, almost 85% were seen once. What was sequenced was PBMCs. All receptors come from a woman in her 30s in good health and CMV-seronegative. Each CDR3 is given with its conserved first and last residue. The D gene is left open where the match is weak. Some rows mark clone size as missing; the rest say once, few, many or name a class of expanded clone.

v_call: TRBV27; d_call: .; j_call: TRBJ2-1; clone_size: .; cdr3_aa: CASSPLIKRLSYNEQFF; cdr3_nt: TGTGCCAGCAGCCCGTTGATCAAACGACTTTCGTACAATGAGCAGTTCTTC
v_call: TRBV28; d_call: TRBD2; j_call: TRBJ2-1; clone_size: .; cdr3_aa: CASSLLAGGSPGFDEQFF; cdr3_nt: TGTGCCAGCAGTTTACTAGCGGGGGGGTCCCCGGGGTTCGATGAGCAGTTCTTC
v_call: TRBV5-1; d_call: TRBD1; j_call: TRBJ1-2; clone_size: .; cdr3_aa: CASSSGQGAIYGYTF; cdr3_nt: TGCGCCAGCAGCTCGGGACAGGGGGCTATCTATGGCTACACCTTC
v_call: TRBV6-6; d_call: .; j_call: TRBJ1-4; clone_size: .; cdr3_aa: CASSLTATNEKLFF; cdr3_nt: TGTGCCAGCAGTTTAACGGCAACTAATGAAAAACTGTTTTTT
v_call: TRBV18; d_call: TRBD1; j_call: TRBJ1-2; clone_size: .; cdr3_aa: CASSTGTGSYGYTF; cdr3_nt: TGTGCCAGCTCAACCGGGACAGGGTCATATGGCTACACCTTC
v_call: TRBV20-1; d_call: .; j_call: TRBJ1-2; clone_size: .; cdr3_aa: CRVSGVGYTF; cdr3_nt: TGCAGAGTCTCGGGGGTTGGCTACACCTTC
v_call: TRBV18; d_call: .; j_call: TRBJ1-2; clone_size: .; cdr3_aa: CASSAQGQGYGYTF; cdr3_nt: TGTGCCAGCTCAGCGCAGGGGCAGGGCTATGGCTACACCTTC
v_call: TRBV27; d_call: .; j_call: TRBJ2-5; clone_size: .; cdr3_aa: CASSLGLFQETQYF; cdr3_nt: TGTGCCAGCAGTTTAGGACTATTCCAAGAGACCCAGTACTTC
v_call: TRBV9; d_call: .; j_call: TRBJ2-3; clone_size: .; cdr3_aa: CASSNRAGTSTDTQYF; cdr3_nt: TGTGCCAGCAGCAACCGGGCGGGGACTAGCACAGATACGCAGTATTTT
v_call: TRBV6-5; d_call: TRBD1; j_call: TRBJ1-1; clone_size: .; cdr3_aa: CASINTGTVNTEAFF; cdr3_nt: TGTGCCAGCATTAATACCGGGACAGTGAACACTGAAGCTTTCTTT
v_call: TRBV28; d_call: .; j_call: TRBJ1-5; clone_size: .; cdr3_aa: CASSLEQGPNQPQHF; cdr3_nt: TGTGCCAGCAGTTTGGAGCAGGGGCCGAATCAGCCCCAGCATTTT
v_call: TRBV18; d_call: TRBD1; j_call: TRBJ1-2; clone_size: .; cdr3_aa: CASSLTDRGYYGYTF; cdr3_nt: TGTGCCAGCTCGCTAACGGACAGGGGGTACTATGGCTACACCTTC
v_call: TRBV5-4; d_call: .; j_call: TRBJ1-6; clone_size: .; cdr3_aa: CASSLGSSYNSPLHF; cdr3_nt: TGTGCCAGCAGCTTGGGGAGCTCCTATAATTCACCCCTCCACTTT
v_call: TRBV5-1; d_call: TRBD1; j_call: TRBJ1-6; clone_size: .; cdr3_aa: CATAQGASSPLHF; cdr3_nt: TGCGCCACCGCACAGGGGGCGAGTTCACCCCTCCACTTT
v_call: TRBV18; d_call: TRBD1; j_call: TRBJ1-2; clone_size: .; cdr3_aa: CASSPVRQGNYGYTF; cdr3_nt: TGTGCCAGCTCACCAGTGAGACAGGGTAACTATGGCTACACCTTC
v_call: TRBV11-3; d_call: .; j_call: TRBJ2-3; clone_size: .; cdr3_aa: CASSLDGGTDTQYF; cdr3_nt: TGTGCCAGCAGCTTAGACGGTGGCACAGATACGCAGTATTTT
v_call: TRBV4-1; d_call: .; j_call: TRBJ2-7; clone_size: .; cdr3_aa: CASSQETGNEQYF; cdr3_nt: TGCGCCAGCAGCCAAGAAACAGGGAACGAGCAGTACTTC
v_call: TRBV4-1; d_call: .; j_call: TRBJ2-5; clone_size: .; cdr3_aa: CASSQVGGAEQETQYF; cdr3_nt: TGCGCCAGCAGCCAAGTGGGGGGGGCGGAACAAGAGACCCAGTACTTC
v_call: TRBV2; d_call: TRBD2; j_call: TRBJ2-5; clone_size: once; cdr3_aa: CASSAASGLQETQYF; cdr3_nt: TGTGCCAGCAGTGCGGCTAGCGGGCTACAAGAGACCCAGTACTTC
v_call: TRBV4-1; d_call: TRBD1; j_call: TRBJ2-5; clone_size: .; cdr3_aa: CASSRSGTGGLWETQYF; cdr3_nt: TGCGCCAGCAGCCGCTCCGGGACAGGGGGCCTTTGGGAGACCCAGTACTTC
v_call: TRBV30; d_call: TRBD1; j_call: TRBJ2-7; clone_size: .; cdr3_aa: CAWRGPRGQGSEQYF; cdr3_nt: TGTGCCTGGAGGGGACCGAGAGGACAGGGAAGCGAGCAGTACTTC
v_call: TRBV28; d_call: TRBD1; j_call: TRBJ2-5; clone_size: once; cdr3_aa: CASSSGQGSGETQYF; cdr3_nt: TGTGCCAGCAGTTCCGGACAGGGAAGTGGGGAGACCCAGTACTTC
v_call: TRBV10-3; d_call: .; j_call: TRBJ2-7; clone_size: .; cdr3_aa: CAISERAYEQYF; cdr3_nt: TGTGCCATCAGTGAACGAGCCTACGAGCAGTACTTC
v_call: TRBV7-9; d_call: TRBD1; j_call: TRBJ2-3; clone_size: .; cdr3_aa: CASSTRTGVRQDTQYF; cdr3_nt: TGTGCCAGCAGCACCCGGACAGGTGTCCGTCAAGATACGCAGTATTTT
v_call: TRBV6-5; d_call: .; j_call: TRBJ2-7; clone_size: few; cdr3_aa: CASSLRGEQYF; cdr3_nt: TGTGCCAGCAGCCTCCGGGGGGAGCAGTACTTC
v_call: TRBV5-5; d_call: .; j_call: TRBJ1-2; clone_size: .; cdr3_aa: CASSQDDERGNGYTF; cdr3_nt: TGTGCCAGCAGCCAAGATGATGAGAGAGGGAATGGCTACACCTTC
v_call: TRBV5-5; d_call: TRBD2; j_call: TRBJ2-3; clone_size: .; cdr3_aa: CASSLGLAGGPSTDTQYF; cdr3_nt: TGTGCCAGCAGCTTAGGCCTAGCGGGGGGACCGAGCACAGATACGCAGTATTTT
v_call: TRBV15; d_call: .; j_call: TRBJ2-5; clone_size: .; cdr3_aa: CATSLEDRTQETQYF; cdr3_nt: TGTGCCACCAGCCTTGAGGACAGAACCCAAGAGACCCAGTACTTC
v_call: TRBV28; d_call: TRBD1; j_call: TRBJ2-5; clone_size: .; cdr3_aa: CASSLGSGTGGTWETQYF; cdr3_nt: TGTGCCAGCAGTTTGGGCAGCGGGACAGGGGGTACGTGGGAGACCCAGTACTTC
v_call: TRBV28; d_call: TRBD2; j_call: TRBJ2-1; clone_size: .; cdr3_aa: CASRVAGGHYNEQFF; cdr3_nt: TGTGCCAGCAGAGTAGCGGGGGGGCACTACAATGAGCAGTTCTTC
v_call: TRBV6-6; d_call: .; j_call: TRBJ1-1; clone_size: .; cdr3_aa: CASSSRGKGIGTEAFF; cdr3_nt: TGTGCCAGCAGTTCCAGGGGAAAAGGTATCGGCACTGAAGCTTTCTTT
v_call: TRBV4-2; d_call: TRBD1; j_call: TRBJ1-4; clone_size: .; cdr3_aa: CASSQEDRAGRLFF; cdr3_nt: TGTGCCAGCAGCCAAGAAGACAGGGCGGGGAGACTGTTTTTT
v_call: TRBV19; d_call: TRBD1; j_call: TRBJ2-1; clone_size: .; cdr3_aa: CASTPPGQWNEQFF; cdr3_nt: TGTGCCAGTACCCCTCCGGGACAGTGGAATGAGCAGTTCTTC
v_call: TRBV7-8; d_call: .; j_call: TRBJ1-5; clone_size: .; cdr3_aa: CASSSQGHSNQPQHF; cdr3_nt: TGTGCCAGCAGCTCCCAGGGACATAGCAATCAGCCCCAGCATTTT
v_call: TRBV5-1; d_call: .; j_call: TRBJ2-7; clone_size: .; cdr3_aa: CASSLIQGPSYEQYF; cdr3_nt: TGCGCCAGCAGCTTAATTCAGGGGCCCTCCTACGAGCAGTACTTC
v_call: TRBV5-1; d_call: .; j_call: TRBJ1-3; clone_size: .; cdr3_aa: CASSPPEREAGNTIYF; cdr3_nt: TGCGCCAGCAGCCCGCCAGAACGGGAGGCGGGAAACACCATATATTTT
v_call: TRBV29-1; d_call: .; j_call: TRBJ1-2; clone_size: .; cdr3_aa: CAEGAIANYGYTF; cdr3_nt: TGCGCCGAAGGGGCAATAGCTAACTATGGCTACACCTTC
v_call: TRBV7-2; d_call: .; j_call: TRBJ2-2; clone_size: .; cdr3_aa: CASSLEGKTGELFF; cdr3_nt: TGTGCCAGCAGCTTAGAGGGGAAGACCGGGGAGCTGTTTTTT
v_call: TRBV2; d_call: .; j_call: TRBJ1-5; clone_size: .; cdr3_aa: CASSEGPGSNQPQHF; cdr3_nt: TGTGCCAGCAGTGAAGGGCCAGGGAGCAATCAGCCCCAGCATTTT
v_call: TRBV18; d_call: TRBD1; j_call: TRBJ1-1; clone_size: once; cdr3_aa: CASSQGAFTEAFF; cdr3_nt: TGTGCCAGCAGTCAGGGGGCTTTCACTGAAGCTTTCTTT
v_call: TRBV28; d_call: .; j_call: TRBJ2-3; clone_size: .; cdr3_aa: CASRTRQDTQYF; cdr3_nt: TGTGCCAGCAGAACTAGGCAAGATACGCAGTATTTT
v_call: TRBV9; d_call: TRBD1; j_call: TRBJ1-1; clone_size: .; cdr3_aa: CASSVRGRGTEAFF; cdr3_nt: TGTGCCAGCAGCGTAAGGGGGCGAGGTACTGAAGCTTTCTTT
v_call: TRBV20-1; d_call: .; j_call: TRBJ2-1; clone_size: few; cdr3_aa: CSATTHHEQFF; cdr3_nt: TGCAGTGCTACTACTCACCATGAGCAGTTCTTC
v_call: TRBV4-2; d_call: TRBD1; j_call: TRBJ1-2; clone_size: few; cdr3_aa: CASSRGTGGNYGYTF; cdr3_nt: TGTGCCAGCAGCCGAGGGACAGGGGGCAACTATGGCTACACCTTC
v_call: TRBV5-6; d_call: .; j_call: TRBJ1-2; clone_size: .; cdr3_aa: CASSDPDRIGFYGYTF; cdr3_nt: TGTGCCAGCAGCGACCCAGACAGGATCGGCTTCTATGGCTACACCTTC
v_call: TRBV5-8; d_call: .; j_call: TRBJ2-7; clone_size: .; cdr3_aa: CASTTRDSPGPRIPYEQYF; cdr3_nt: TGTGCCAGCACTACCCGTGACAGCCCGGGCCCCAGGATTCCATACGAGCAGTACTTC
v_call: TRBV5-6; d_call: .; j_call: TRBJ2-3; clone_size: .; cdr3_aa: CASSFQTDTQYF; cdr3_nt: TGTGCCAGCAGCTTTCAGACAGATACGCAGTATTTT
v_call: TRBV5-1; d_call: .; j_call: TRBJ2-1; clone_size: few; cdr3_aa: CASSFDSSYNEQFF; cdr3_nt: TGCGCCAGCAGCTTCGACAGCTCCTACAATGAGCAGTTCTTC
v_call: TRBV7-8; d_call: TRBD1; j_call: TRBJ1-1; clone_size: .; cdr3_aa: CASSFDRGRTEAFF; cdr3_nt: TGTGCCAGCAGCTTTGACAGGGGAAGGACTGAAGCTTTCTTT
v_call: TRBV7-8; d_call: .; j_call: TRBJ2-6; clone_size: .; cdr3_aa: CASSLLGGAGANVLTF; cdr3_nt: TGTGCCAGCAGCTTACTTGGGGGCGCGGGGGCCAACGTCCTGACTTTC
v_call: TRBV5-4; d_call: .; j_call: TRBJ1-1; clone_size: .; cdr3_aa: CASSFAGYDTEAFF; cdr3_nt: TGTGCCAGCAGCTTTGCGGGGTACGACACCGAAGCTTTCTTT
v_call: TRBV2; d_call: .; j_call: TRBJ2-3; clone_size: .; cdr3_aa: CASSVYRTDTQYF; cdr3_nt: TGTGCCAGCAGTGTATATAGAACTGATACGCAGTATTTT
v_call: TRBV5-1; d_call: TRBD1; j_call: TRBJ2-1; clone_size: .; cdr3_aa: CASSTGQGAHNEQFF; cdr3_nt: TGCGCCAGCAGCACTGGACAGGGGGCACACAATGAGCAGTTCTTC
v_call: TRBV5-1; d_call: TRBD1; j_call: TRBJ2-6; clone_size: .; cdr3_aa: CASSPGTGGSGANVLTF; cdr3_nt: TGCGCCAGCAGCCCGGGGACAGGGGGCTCTGGGGCCAACGTCCTGACTTTC
v_call: TRBV5-1; d_call: .; j_call: TRBJ2-7; clone_size: .; cdr3_aa: CASSLGGTFGDEQYF; cdr3_nt: TGCGCCAGCAGCTTGGGAGGGACTTTCGGCGACGAGCAGTACTTC